Sequencing of this T cell receptor (beta chain) was carried out in a study of early stage breast cancer tumors. Overall study: ER+/PR+/HER2- status applied to about 70% of the 16 invasive breast tumors. Samples were sequenced at 7.5 to 10-fold average coverage.

Trimming pared 0 bases from V and 10 bases from J, leaving 16 bases between. CDR1 and CDR2 from the germline V gene are LGHNA and YNFKEQ. The CDR3 sequence is 16 residues long. As concerns this clone: Its matching antigen is unknown.

The assay was immunoSEQ multiplex PCR, and TCRdb's table has in-frame clones only and misses some. The sample comprises 20,000 to 25,000 clones, about 70% of which are singletons, and about 30% rests with the top ten. Points from the study as a whole: Most shared enriched TCRB sequences were commonly generated ones. Compared with adjacent normal breast, tumors showed about 2.5-fold denser, more clonal T cells.

The sample was blood. This rearrangement joins TRBV4-2 to TRBJ1-6; D not certain. The receptor was derived from a person aged 55 to 69 with breast cancer. CDR3: CASSQDSHRLRSPLHF. The CDR3 DNA is TGTGCCAGCAGCCAAGATAGCCACAGATTGAGGTCACCCCTCCACTTT.